The sequence of this TCR beta chain was determined in a study of T cells in Graves' hyperthyroidism and ophthalmopathy. Study-wide results and limits: Expanded thyroid clonotypes (above 0.001) were mostly also found in blood.

Points on this clonotype: What it binds is not known. One junction end does not reproduce the germline sequence, and a read error may be involved.

Germline lookup yields CDR1 SGHRS and CDR2 YFSETQ. The CDR3 totals 15 residues. Amplification targeted TCR beta CDR3 regions from RNA transcripts. Initially, a first-round RT-PCR of the TCR CDR3 employed the HTBI primer set. MiXCR was run by TCRdb on the multiplex PCR reads, yielding one entry per CDR3 protein. Here the sample spans about 840,000 distinct CDR3 sequences, around 38% being singletons. Diagnoses were made from clinical symptoms, serum measures (thyroxine and TRAb), thyroid ultrasound and orbital computed tomography. Extraction of PBMCs used 7.5 to 10 ml of fresh peripheral blood. The receptor was isolated from a man between 18 and 29 years old with Graves' hyperthyroidism. V and J are TRBV5-1 and TRBJ2-5, with 8 bases identical to TRBD1. The sequencing input was blood. CDR3 region: CASTLEGQGPETQYF. CDR3 sequence (DNA): TGCGCCAGCACCTTGGAAGGACAGGGTCCCGAGACCCAGTACTTC.